Listed here are 27 T cell receptor beta chains from one sample, sequenced in a study of T cells in Graves' hyperthyroidism and ophthalmopathy. RNA transcripts were the template for amplifying TCR beta CDR3 regions. RT-PCR in the first round (using the HTBI primer set) targeted the TCR CDR3. TCRdb independently ran MiXCR on the multiplex PCR reads; one entry per CDR3 protein. Found here are about 660,000 distinct CDR3 sequences, 45% of them singletons; the top ten hold less than 9%. The sequencing input was peripheral blood or thyroid tissue (not recorded which). All receptors come from an adult man with Graves' disease, either hyperthyroidism or ophthalmopathy (not recorded which).

Many counts were recorded for this clonotype. The chain is built from TRBV12-3 or TRBV12-4 and TRBJ1-6, with a weak D call TRBD1 (6 bases). This CDR3 has 15 residues. V gave up 6 bases and J gave up 7 bases, with 16 bases separating them. CDR3 bases: TGTGCCAGCAGCCAACAGGGTCGGACGAATTCACCCCTCCACTTT. Translating gives CASSQQGRTNSPLHF.

This chain connects TRBV7-9 to TRBJ2-7, with D possibly TRBD1 on 6 matching bases. Germline CDR1 reads SEHNR; CDR2 reads FQNEAQ (reference sequence). V was cut by 2 bases and J by 9 bases, with 20 bases left in between. There are 15 residues in the CDR3. The CDR3: CASSLYATGGIGQYF. The CDR3 region has the DNA TGTGCCAGCAGCTTATACGCGACAGGAGGAATAGGGCAGTACTTC.

This clonotype was observed many times. The chain joins TRBV9 to TRBJ1-6; 7 bases map to TRBD1. Trimming cost V 7 bases and J 7 bases; bases outside gene matches: 8. Germline CDR1 and CDR2: SGDLS and YYNGEE. The CDR3 loop spans 14 amino acids. The CDR3, as DNA: TGTGCCAGCCGCCAGACAGGGAAGAATTCACCCCTCCACTTT. Translated, it gives CASRQTGKNSPLHF.

Only a few counts were recorded for this clonotype. The J gene is TRBJ1-6, the V gene TRBV14, with a weak D call TRBD1 (5 bases). V lost 6 bases and J lost 9, with 18 bases in between. Germline CDR1 is SGHDN and CDR2 is FVKESK. The CDR3 runs to 15 residues. CDR3 loop: CASSSAGTAVSPLHF. In DNA, the CDR3 is TGTGCCAGCAGTTCCGCCGGGACGGCGGTTTCACCCCTCCACTTT.

In this sample, this clonotype turned up once. The chain employs TRBV25-1 and TRBJ1-1; maybe TRBD1 (5 bases). This CDR3 comprises 15 residues. V was clipped by 4 bases and J by 0 bases, with 12 bases between them. From germline, CDR1 is MGHDK and CDR2 SYGVNS. The CDR3: CASSAYDRLNTEAFF. Here the CDR3 DNA reads TGTGCCAGCAGTGCTTACGACAGATTGAACACTGAAGCTTTCTTT.

V is TRBV15 and J is TRBJ1-6; 12 nucleotides align to TRBD1. The germline V gene has CDR1 LNHNV and CDR2 YYDKDF (reference sequence). The CDR3 runs to 16 residues. Losses at the gene ends were 0 bases for V and 13 bases for J; bases not matched to a gene: 7. The CDR3 sequence: CATSRDGGTGGHPLHF. CDR3 nucleotide sequence: TGTGCCACCAGCAGAGATGGGGGGACAGGGGGCCATCCCCTCCACTTT.

This clonotype was recorded once. One junction end does not reproduce the germline sequence, and a read error may be involved. The chain joins TRBV7-2 to TRBJ1-4, with D unclear. This CDR3 has 9 amino acids. Germline-derived CDR1 and CDR2 are SGHTA and FQGNSA. The CDR3 region has the DNA TGTGCCAGCAGTGCAGGTTTGGATTTT. Translating it yields CASSAGLDF.

This clonotype has at least ten counts. The chain combines TRBV24-1 with TRBJ1-1, with a weak D call TRBD1 (5 bases). Germline CDR1 and CDR2: KGHDR and SFDVKD. The CDR3 spans 14 residues. Trimming shortened V by 6 bases and J by 5 bases, and 15 bases separated the two germline ends. CDR3 DNA: TGTGCCACCAGTACGGGACTCATGGGGACTGAAGCTTTCTTT. The encoded protein is CATSTGLMGTEAFF.

This clonotype was seen only a few times. The chain combines TRBV7-2 with TRBJ1-5, with 10 bases fitting TRBD1. Looked up from germline, CDR1 is SGHTA and CDR2 is FQGNSA. The CDR3 is 13 amino acids. CDR3 bases: TGTGCTGCGCCGGGACAGGGGATTCAGCCCCAGCATTTT. This gives the protein CAAPGQGIQPQHF.

V and J are TRBV5-1 and TRBJ2-2; TRBD1 is a possible D gene (5 bases). V was cut by 1 base and J by 3 bases, with 10 bases left in between. From germline, CDR1 is SGHRS and CDR2 YFSETQ. This CDR3 is built from 15 residues. CDR3 in DNA: TGCGCCAGCAGCTTGTCAGGGATGGACACCGGGGAGCTGTTTTTT. This gives the protein CASSLSGMDTGELFF.

In its sample, this clonotype was seen many times. DNA for the CDR3: TGCAGTGCTAGAGATCGGCGCGGTAACTATGGCTACACCTTC. Amino acid sequence: CSARDRRGNYGYTF. This chain links TRBV20-1 with TRBJ1-2; D is unresolved. The CDR3 spans 14 residues. CDR1 and CDR2 from the germline V gene are DFQATT and SNEGSKA (reference sequence). Between the trimmed V and J ends, which lost 0 bases and 1 base, there was a span of 9 bases.

The chain recombines TRBV6-1 with TRBJ2-7, with D perhaps TRBD1 (6 bases). Germline V gives CDR1 MNHNS, CDR2 SASEGT. The CDR3 runs to 14 residues. Trimming cost V 2 bases and J 2 bases, with 10 bases left between them. CDR3 DNA sequence: TGTGCCAGCAGTGAACCATGGACAGCCTACGAGCAGTACTTC. Translating it yields CASSEPWTAYEQYF.

This chain joins TRBV19 and TRBJ1-5; the D is unclear. Per germline, CDR1 LNHDA and CDR2 SQIVND (reference sequence). The CDR3 is made up of 15 amino acids. V lost 3 bases and J 0 bases, leaving 9 bases between the germline ends. CDR3 protein: CASSMVQYSNQPQHF. In DNA, the CDR3 is TGTGCCAGTAGTATGGTTCAGTATAGCAATCAGCCCCAGCATTTT.

This clonotype was seen a few times. This sequence joins TRBV2 and TRBJ1-5; 7 positions match TRBD1. V shed 7 bases, J shed 3 bases, and the junction held 6 bases outside the gene matches. This CDR3 spans 14 amino acids. Germline assignment: CDR1 SNHLY and CDR2 FYNNEI. As DNA, the CDR3 is TGTGCCAGCACCCCGGACAGGCACAATCAGCCCCAGCATTTT. Translating it yields CASTPDRHNQPQHF.

This clonotype was seen repeatedly, ten times or more. This chain connects TRBV19 to TRBJ1-3; tentatively, D is TRBD1 (5 bases). The CDR3 is 13 residues long. V shed 5 bases and J shed 7 bases, with 12 bases lying between them. Per germline, CDR1 LNHDA and CDR2 SQIVND (reference sequence). This CDR3 reads CASSPGRGNTIYF. CDR3 bases: TGTGCCAGTAGTCCGGGTCGGGGGAACACCATATATTTT.

The chain joins TRBV29-1 to TRBJ1-2, with TRBD1 matching 8 bases. Germline values: CDR1 SQVTM, CDR2 ANQGSEA. This CDR3 is built from 12 residues. Trimming at V came to 8 bases and at J to 5 bases, leaving 7 bases not matched to a gene. The CDR3 loop is CSLDRTGYGYTF. The CDR3 DNA reads as TGCAGCTTAGACCGGACAGGGTATGGCTACACCTTC.

This clonotype showed up many times. The chain has TRBV2 and TRBJ1-3; D not resolved. Germline V CDR1 and CDR2: SNHLY, FYNNEI. The CDR3 is made up of 15 amino acids. Trimming pared 3 bases from V and 0 bases from J, leaving 9 bases between. This CDR3 reads CASSDVGSSGNTIYF. CDR3 DNA sequence: TGTGCCAGCAGTGATGTTGGCAGCTCTGGAAACACCATATATTTT.

The chain combines TRBV20-1 with TRBJ2-5; D uncertain. Between the trimmed V and J ends, which lost 1 base and 7 bases, there was a span of 16 bases. The germline gives CDR1 DFQATT, CDR2 SNEGSKA (reference sequence). The CDR3 consists of 14 residues. The CDR3 DNA sequence: TGCAGTGCTAGAGGCCTCGCGGATGATGGGACCCAGTACTTC. Amino acid sequence: CSARGLADDGTQYF.

This clonotype has at least ten counts. This sequence joins TRBV7-8 and TRBJ1-6; D unresolved. The V and J ends lost 6 bases and 10 bases respectively, with 19 bases between them. The CDR3 sequence is 15 residues long. The germline CDR1 and CDR2 sequences are SGHVS and FQNEAQ. The CDR3 nucleotides read TGTGCCAGCAGTTTACTCCCAGGCCAGAGGTCACCCCTCCACTTT. Amino acids: CASSLLPGQRSPLHF.

The chain is built from TRBV20-1 and TRBJ2-5; TRBD2 aligns across 8 bases. CDR3 length: 13 residues. Germline V gives CDR1 DFQATT, CDR2 SNEGSKA (reference sequence). The CDR3 spells CGGGLVGAETQYF. The CDR3 region has the DNA TGCGGGGGGGGACTAGTGGGAGCGGAGACCCAGTACTTC.

At least ten counts were recorded for this clonotype. V is TRBV2 and J is TRBJ1-1; possibly TRBD1 for D (6 bases). The CDR3 has 10 amino acids. V lost 8 bases to trimming and J lost 6 bases, with 7 bases between them. The germline V gene has CDR1 SNHLY and CDR2 FYNNEI. The CDR3 reads CASQGPEAFF. The CDR3 DNA is TGTGCCAGCCAGGGGCCTGAAGCTTTCTTT. Filled out from reference TRBV2 and TRBJ1-1, the complete variable domain reads EPEVTQTPSHQVTQMGQEVILRCVPISNHLYFYWYRQILGQKVEFLVSFYNNEISEKSEIFDDQFSVERPDGSNFTLKIRSTKLEDSAMYFCASQGPEAFFGQGTRLTVV.

The sample holds many counts of this clonotype. The chain links TRBV12-3 or TRBV12-4 to TRBJ1-5; 7 bases line up with TRBD1. Germline trimming cut 6 bases from V and 7 bases from J; bases unmatched to any gene: 9. The CDR3 is 14 residues long. CDR3 DNA: TGTGCCAGCAGACCCAACAGGGGTGAGCAGCCCCAGCATTTT. Translating it yields CASRPNRGEQPQHF.

This clonotype was recorded a few times. This CDR3 reads CASSDIGEDQPQHF. In DNA form, the CDR3 reads TGTGCCAGCAGCGATATCGGGGAGGATCAGCCCCAGCATTTT. The chain couples TRBV7-9 to TRBJ1-5; D not resolved. Per the germline V gene, CDR1 is SEHNR and CDR2 is FQNEAQ (reference sequence). Trimming pared 5 bases from V and 5 bases from J, leaving 13 bases between. The CDR3 spans 14 residues.

In the case of this clonotype: Germline and junction disagree at one end, which may indicate a read error. The chain couples TRBV9 to TRBJ2-5; D perhaps matches TRBD2 (5 bases). CDR1 is SGDLS and CDR2 is YYNGEE in the germline V gene. This CDR3 has 12 residues. The CDR3 sequence is CASTAHGETLYF. The CDR3 DNA reads TGTGCCAGCACCGCTCATGGGGAGACCCTGTACTTC.

The rearrangement links TRBV7-9 to TRBJ2-7; 8 nucleotides agree with TRBD2. Germline V lookup: CDR1 SEHNR, CDR2 FQNEAQ (reference sequence). The J segment lost 6 bases and the V segment lost 6 bases, leaving 10 bases of the junction unmatched. This CDR3 is built from 14 residues. Here the CDR3 reads CASSLLREAGEQYF. The CDR3 DNA is TGTGCCAGCAGTTTATTGCGGGAGGCGGGCGAGCAGTACTTC.

This chain joins TRBV20-1 and TRBJ2-7, with 10 positions matching TRBD2. Trimming removed 7 bases from V and 1 base from J; junction bases left unmatched: 10. CDR3 length equals 15 residues. Germline values: CDR1 DFQATT, CDR2 SNEGSKA (reference sequence). CDR3 coding DNA: TGCAGTGGACAAGTAGCGGGAGGTCTTTCCTACGAGCAGTACTTC. As protein: CSGQVAGGLSYEQYF.

This clonotype was counted between two and nine times. The chain has TRBV20-1 and TRBJ2-7; a possible D gene is TRBD2 (6 bases). V gave up 5 bases and J gave up 2 bases, with 13 bases separating them. The CDR3 sequence is 13 residues long. Per the germline V gene, CDR1 is DFQATT and CDR2 is SNEGSKA (reference sequence). Here the CDR3 reads CSAETSSPYEQYF. DNA for the CDR3: TGCAGTGCTGAGACTAGTTCGCCCTACGAGCAGTACTTC.